This TCR beta chain originates from a study of T cell responses to AZD1222 COVID-19 vaccine. Study-wide results and limits: Recipients of AZD1222 seropositive at baseline numbered only six or seven. Researchers report vaccine-associated CD4 TCRs spanning spike, with dominance at 160-218 and 743-854. Regions left unmutated in variants are reportedly the target of nearly half of spike-specific TCRs.

Using immunoSEQ multiplex PCR, the repertoire was profiled, and TCRdb retains in-frame clones only, with some absent. This sample carries approximately 71,000 clones, 80% to 85% of them seen once, and the ten largest clones take about 12%. Turning to this clone: Antigen unknown.

The receptor was derived from an adult in good health. The input for sequencing was peripheral blood, taken on day 0 of AZD1222 vaccination.

The CDR3 bases are TGCGCCTTGGACAGGGGGCATCAGCCCCAGCATTTT. Translating it yields CALDRGHQPQHF. V gene TRBV5-1 combines with J gene TRBJ1-5, with 11 bases that match TRBD1. Germline V gene sequence: CDR1 SGHRS, CDR2 YFSETQ. The CDR3 loop spans 12 amino acids. V lost 10 bases to trimming and J lost 5 bases; unmatched junction nucleotides: 2.